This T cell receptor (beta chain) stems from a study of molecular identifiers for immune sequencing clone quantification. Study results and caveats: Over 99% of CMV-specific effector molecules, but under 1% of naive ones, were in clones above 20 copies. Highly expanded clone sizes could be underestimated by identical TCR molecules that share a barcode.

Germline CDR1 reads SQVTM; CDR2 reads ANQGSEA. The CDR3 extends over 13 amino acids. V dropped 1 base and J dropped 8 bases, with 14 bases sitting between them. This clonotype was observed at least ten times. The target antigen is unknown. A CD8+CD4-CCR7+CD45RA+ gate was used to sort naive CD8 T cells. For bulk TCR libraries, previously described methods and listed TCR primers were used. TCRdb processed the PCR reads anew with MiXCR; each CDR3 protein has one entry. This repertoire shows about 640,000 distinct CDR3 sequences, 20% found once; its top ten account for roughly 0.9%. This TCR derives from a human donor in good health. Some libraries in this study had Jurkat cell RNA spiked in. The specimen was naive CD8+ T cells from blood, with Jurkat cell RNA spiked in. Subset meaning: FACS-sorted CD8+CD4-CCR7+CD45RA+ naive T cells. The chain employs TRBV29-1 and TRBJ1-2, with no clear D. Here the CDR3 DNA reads TGCAGCGTTGAAGCATCGGCAGTTAAGGGCTACACCTTC. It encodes CSVEASAVKGYTF.